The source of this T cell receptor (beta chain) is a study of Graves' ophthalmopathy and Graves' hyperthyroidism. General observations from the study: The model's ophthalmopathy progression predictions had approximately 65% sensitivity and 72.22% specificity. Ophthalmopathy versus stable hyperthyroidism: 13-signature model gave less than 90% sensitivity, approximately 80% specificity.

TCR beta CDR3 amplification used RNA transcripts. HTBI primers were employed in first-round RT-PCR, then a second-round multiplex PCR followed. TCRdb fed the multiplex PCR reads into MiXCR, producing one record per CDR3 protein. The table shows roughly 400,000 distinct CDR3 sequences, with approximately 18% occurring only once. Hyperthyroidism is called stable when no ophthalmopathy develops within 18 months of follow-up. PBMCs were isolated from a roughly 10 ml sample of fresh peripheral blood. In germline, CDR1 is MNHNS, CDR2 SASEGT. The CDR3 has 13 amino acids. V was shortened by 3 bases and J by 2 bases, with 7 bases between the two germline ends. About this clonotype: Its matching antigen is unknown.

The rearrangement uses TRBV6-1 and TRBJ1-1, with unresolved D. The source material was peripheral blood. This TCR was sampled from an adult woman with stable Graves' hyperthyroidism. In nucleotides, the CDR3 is TGTGCCAGCAGTGAGGACGTAAACACTGAAGCTTTCTTT. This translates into CASSEDVNTEAFF.